This TCR beta chain originates from a study of shared clonotypes between healthy human individuals. General study points: Around 5.4% of naive CD4 clonotypes were common to a handful of donors. Depth was large, yet rarefaction showed that sorted-subset sequencing was incomplete.

As for this clone: What it binds is unknown.

CD45RA-negative memory and CD45RA+ naive subsets were split from the CD4+ cells. The assay was immunoSEQ multiplex PCR, and TCRdb's table has in-frame clones only and misses some. The data contain some 1 million clones, about 75% of them singletons. There are 14 residues in the CDR3. V shed 4 bases, J shed 4 bases, and the junction held 7 bases outside the gene matches. Germline V gives CDR1 SGHNT, CDR2 YYREEE (reference sequence). The chain carries TRBV5-4 and TRBJ2-7; TRBD1 agrees at 8 bases. The source material was memory CD4+ T cells sorted from blood. Subset noted: CD45RA-negative fraction. The receptor was isolated from a man in his late teens or twenties in good health. The DNA for the CDR3 is TGTGCCAGCAGCCCGGACAGGGTTAGATACGAGCAGTACTTC. It encodes CASSPDRVRYEQYF. The variable domain in full, with the rest retrieved from reference TRBV5-4 and TRBJ2-7, is ETGVTQSPTHLIKTRGQQVTLRCSSQSGHNTVSWYQQALGQGPQFIFQYYREEENGRGNFPPRFSGLQFPNYSSELNVNALELDDSALYLCASSPDRVRYEQYFGPGTRLTVT.